Listed below are T cell receptor beta chains from one sample, sequenced in a study of identical twins. TCRdb recomputed calls from the 5' RACE reads with MiXCR, one row per CDR3 protein. The sample gives 350,000 to 450,000 distinct CDR3 sequences, approximately 17% of which show up once; 9.5% to 15% is in the top ten. The sample was naive T cells sorted from blood. These TCRs come from a middle-aged man in good health. The CDR3 runs from the conserved cysteine through the conserved F or W. A D gene is named only where the DNA matches it firmly. For some rows the clone size is stated as once, few or many, or as a class when expanded; others skip it.

v_gene,abundance,j_gene,d_gene,CDR3aa,CDR3nt
TRBV7-9,-,TRBJ2-7,TRBD1,CASSSGTDSYEQYF,TGTGCCAGCAGCTCCGGGACAGACTCCTACGAGCAGTACTTC
TRBV5-6,few,TRBJ2-3,-,CASSYAGMEDTQYF,TGTGCCAGCAGCTACGCGGGAATGGAAGATACGCAGTATTTT
TRBV5-6,-,TRBJ1-6,-,CASSLGPGTYNSPLHF,TGTGCCAGCAGCTTGGGGCCGGGTACCTATAATTCACCCCTCCACTTT
TRBV12-3/TRBV12-4,-,TRBJ2-5,-,CASSATAFQETQYF,TGTGCCAGCAGCGCGACAGCTTTCCAAGAGACCCAGTACTTC
TRBV13,-,TRBJ2-2,TRBD2,CASSLGVAGVTGELFF,TGTGCCAGCAGCTTAGGGGTAGCGGGAGTCACCGGGGAGCTGTTTTTT
TRBV12-3/TRBV12-4,-,TRBJ1-6,TRBD1,CASNRGQDNSPLHF,TGTGCCAGCAACCGTGGACAGGATAATTCACCCCTCCACTTT
TRBV29-1,many,TRBJ1-6,-,CSVGVGENSPLHF,TGCAGCGTTGGCGTAGGGGAGAATTCACCCCTCCACTTT
TRBV20-1,-,TRBJ2-5,-,CSARGGPETQYF,TGCAGTGCTCGAGGGGGGCCGGAGACCCAGTACTTC
TRBV7-2,many,TRBJ1-3,TRBD1,CASSPRDRAGNTIYF,TGTGCCAGCAGCCCCCGGGACAGGGCTGGAAACACCATATATTTT
TRBV6-1,few,TRBJ1-2,-,CASSLDGVYYGYTF,TGTGCCAGCAGCCTAGATGGGGTTTACTATGGCTACACCTTC
TRBV12-3/TRBV12-4,many,TRBJ2-2,-,CASSPMQGITPGELFF,TGTGCCAGCAGTCCAATGCAGGGAATAACACCCGGGGAGCTGTTTTTT
TRBV7-2,few,TRBJ2-3,TRBD2,CASSFTSGRTDTQYF,TGTGCCAGCAGCTTTACTAGCGGGAGAACAGATACGCAGTATTTT
TRBV20-1,few,TRBJ2-7,TRBD2,CSAISQSGGRYYEQYF,TGCAGTGCTATCTCTCAGTCGGGAGGGAGGTACTACGAGCAGTACTTC
TRBV5-1,-,TRBJ2-1,-,CASSPTESYYNEQFF,TGCGCCAGCAGCCCGACAGAGAGTTACTACAATGAGCAGTTCTTC
TRBV7-9,-,TRBJ2-6,-,CASSLGPNSGANVLTF,TGTGCCAGCAGCTTGGGACCGAACTCTGGGGCCAACGTCCTGACTTTC
TRBV5-1,-,TRBJ2-3,-,CASSLTRGYVPDTQYF,TGCGCCAGCAGCTTAACTCGAGGTTATGTCCCGGATACGCAGTATTTT
TRBV7-2,-,TRBJ2-7,-,CASSSTPFSPYEQYF,TGTGCCAGCAGCTCTACGCCTTTCTCACCTTACGAGCAGTACTTC
TRBV13,many,TRBJ2-7,TRBD2,CASSRLAGSYEQYF,TGTGCCAGCTCTAGACTAGCGGGATCCTACGAGCAGTACTTC
TRBV12-3/TRBV12-4,-,TRBJ2-2,TRBD1,CASSPGGRKNTGELFF,TGTGCCAGCAGCCCAGGGGGCCGAAAGAACACCGGGGAGCTGTTTTTT
TRBV15,-,TRBJ2-7,-,CATSRLAWNEQYF,TGTGCCACCAGTCGTCTAGCGTGGAACGAGCAGTACTTC
TRBV6-2/TRBV6-3,many,TRBJ1-5,-,CASSFRAINQPQHF,TGTGCCAGCAGTTTCAGGGCTATCAATCAGCCCCAGCATTTT
TRBV28,many,TRBJ2-7,-,CASSHGTWGEQYF,TGTGCCAGCAGCCATGGGACCTGGGGTGAGCAGTACTTC
TRBV10-2,-,TRBJ2-1,TRBD2,CASSESFGGAYEQFF,TGCGCCAGCAGTGAGTCCTTCGGGGGGGCCTATGAGCAGTTCTTC
TRBV15,few,TRBJ2-5,TRBD1,CATSRRTGEGETQYF,TGTGCCACCAGCAGGCGGACAGGGGAGGGAGAGACCCAGTACTTC
TRBV10-3,many,TRBJ2-2,TRBD1,CAIKAGGTGELFF,TGTGCCATCAAGGCAGGGGGAACCGGGGAGCTGTTTTTT